These 32 T cell receptor beta chains were all obtained from the same sample, sequenced in a study of radiotherapy plus CTLA-4 blockade in lung cancer. The assay was immunoSEQ multiplex PCR, and TCRdb's table has in-frame clones only and misses some. Seen here are around 38,000 clones, 65% to 90% observed once, and the top ten hold around a fifth. The starting material was peripheral blood, obtained from a patient treated with radiotherapy plus ipilimumab. The receptors derive from a human donor with non-small cell lung cancer whose response to radiotherapy plus ipilimumab could not be evaluated.

This chain connects TRBV4-1 to TRBJ2-1; 13 bases match TRBD2. Germline CDR1 and CDR2: MGHRA and YSYEKL. The CDR3 length is 18 residues. V lost 4 bases to trimming and J lost 12 bases; unmatched junction nucleotides: 18. The DNA of the CDR3 is TGCGCCAGCAGCCCGGGACTAGCGGGGCTAAACCAACCCCAAGGGCAGTTCTTC. It specifies CASSPGLAGLNQPQGQFF.

Worth noting for this clone: Other DNA sequences in the same sample also yield this CDR3. This chain links TRBV7-9 with TRBJ1-5; D gene uncertain. The CDR3 consists of 15 residues. Trimming removed 1 base from V and 2 bases from J, with 9 bases in between. Germline V gene sequence: CDR1 SEHNR, CDR2 FQNEAQ (reference sequence). The CDR3 reads CASSLGTSRNQPQHF. For the CDR3, the DNA is TGTGCCAGCAGCTTAGGCACCAGTCGCAATCAGCCCCAGCATTTT.

V is TRBV10-3 and J is TRBJ2-7; tentatively, D is TRBD1 (5 bases). Per germline, CDR1 ENHRY and CDR2 SYGVKD. The ends were cut back, 0 bases at V and 2 bases at J, with 8 bases in the middle. The CDR3 sequence is 14 residues long. The CDR3 loop is CAISESLGPYEQYF. The CDR3 bases are TGTGCCATCAGTGAGTCTCTGGGGCCCTACGAGCAGTACTTC.

The rearrangement links TRBV5-6 to TRBJ2-7, with D possibly TRBD1 on 5 matching bases. This CDR3 is built from 13 residues. Germline assignment: CDR1 SGHDT and CDR2 YYEEEE. Trimming took 4 bases from V and 0 from J, leaving 8 bases between them. CDR3 DNA sequence: TGTGCCAGCAGCCCGGACACCTCCTACGAGCAGTACTTC. Protein product: CASSPDTSYEQYF. The whole variable domain, remainder taken from reference TRBV5-6 and TRBJ2-7, is DAGVTQSPTHLIKTRGQQVTLRCSPKSGHDTVSWYQQALGQGPQFIFQYYEEEERQRGNFPDRFSGHQFPNYSSELNVNALLLGDSALYLCASSPDTSYEQYFGPGTRLTVT.

This rearrangement joins TRBV27 to TRBJ2-7; D is ambiguous. The V end lost 5 bases, the J end lost 3 bases, and 20 bases lay between the germline ends. Germline V gene data show CDR1 as MNHEY and CDR2 as SMNVEV (reference sequence). The CDR3 length is 16 residues. The CDR3 nucleotides are TGTGCCAGCAGTCGCACCTCGGGTGGGTCCCACTACGAGCAGTACTTC. This gives the protein CASSRTSGGSHYEQYF.

This chain connects TRBV27 to TRBJ2-7; 7 bases agree with TRBD1. The V and J ends lost 2 bases and 4 bases, in that order; junction bases with no gene match: 14. Germline CDR1 and CDR2: MNHEY and SMNVEV (reference sequence). This CDR3 is 17 amino acids long. The CDR3 bases are TGTGCCAGCAGTTTAAAGGGACAGCCGACCTTAACTTACGAGCAGTACTTC. Amino acids: CASSLKGQPTLTYEQYF.

V gene TRBV11-2 combines with J gene TRBJ1-3; D might be TRBD1 (5 bases). This CDR3 is built from 15 residues. CDR1 and CDR2 (germline): SGHAT, FQNNGV. V was clipped by 5 bases and J by 0 bases, with 11 bases between them. The CDR3, as DNA: TGTGCCAGCAGCCCGACAGTGTTCTCTGGAAACACCATATATTTT. It encodes CASSPTVFSGNTIYF.

This clone showed up just a few times. This rearrangement joins TRBV25-1 to TRBJ2-7, with D maybe TRBD2 (5 bases). V was clipped by 1 base and J by 5 bases, with 15 bases between them. Germline-derived CDR1 and CDR2 are MGHDK and SYGVNS. CDR3 length: 15 amino acids. In nucleotides, the CDR3 is TGTGCCAGCAGTGAATGGGCGGCGGGTAGGGACGAGCAGTACTTC. Translating it yields CASSEWAAGRDEQYF.

CDR3 bases: TGCGCCAGCAGTGAAGGGGCGGGGGGGCAGGAGACCCAGTACTTC. Its translation: CASSEGAGGQETQYF. The chain combines TRBV10-2 with TRBJ2-5; 9 bases are shared with TRBD2. This CDR3 has 15 residues. The V and J ends lost 3 bases and 5 bases, in that order; junction bases with no gene match: 7. Germline V lookup: CDR1 WSHSY, CDR2 SAAADI.

The chain links TRBV6-1 to TRBJ2-7, with 9 bases aligning to TRBD2. The V and J ends lost 7 bases and 12 bases, in that order; junction bases with no gene match: 10. The V gene's germline CDR1 is MNHNS and CDR2 SASEGT. The CDR3 contains 12 residues. CDR3 region: CASTRAGGEGYF. CDR3 in DNA: TGTGCCAGCACTAGAGCGGGGGGCGAGGGGTACTTC.

This clone was seen only once. The chain uses TRBV4-1 and TRBJ2-2, with 7 positions matching TRBD1. This CDR3 comprises 18 residues. Germline V gives CDR1 MGHRA, CDR2 YSYEKL. Trimming took 1 base from V and 7 from J; bases not matched to a gene: 15. This chain's CDR3 is CASSQGPNRGLLVGELFF. The CDR3 DNA sequence: TGCGCCAGCAGCCAAGGCCCGAACAGGGGTTTATTGGTCGGGGAGCTGTTTTTT.

The V call is TRBV28, the J call TRBJ1-2, with TRBD1 matching 10 bases. J lost 4 bases, V lost 6 bases, and 5 bases had no gene match. Germline V gene lookup returns CDR1 MDHEN and CDR2 SYDVKM. The CDR3 covers 14 residues. In DNA form, the CDR3 reads TGTGCCAGCAGACCGGGACAGGGGATCTATGGCTACACCTTC. This gives the protein CASRPGQGIYGYTF.

The rearrangement joins TRBV5-4 to TRBJ2-1, with 9 bases fitting TRBD2. Germline V lookup: CDR1 SGHNT, CDR2 YYREEE (reference sequence). This CDR3 is built from 14 residues. With V trimmed by 4 bases and J by 4 bases, 3 bases remained unmatched. Here the CDR3 DNA reads TGTGCCAGCAGCGCGAGCGGGGGGTACAATGAGCAGTTCTTC. It codes for CASSASGGYNEQFF.

V and J are TRBV28 and TRBJ1-1; D is perhaps TRBD1 (6 bases). Germline assignment: CDR1 MDHEN and CDR2 SYDVKM. V gave up 7 bases and J gave up 5 bases, with 20 bases separating them. The CDR3 has 15 residues. The chain's CDR3 is CASNLRGARYTEAFF. The CDR3 bases are TGTGCCAGCAACCTGCGGGGGGCTCGCTATACTGAAGCTTTCTTT.

The CDR3 coding sequence is TGTGCCAGCAGTTGGTTGCCGGGTGAGCAGTTCTTC. Translation gives CASSWLPGEQFF. The chain is built from TRBV28 and TRBJ2-1; D gene ambiguous. Germline V CDR1 and CDR2: MDHEN, SYDVKM. The CDR3 loop spans 12 amino acids. The germline V and J ends were trimmed by 4 bases and 9 bases, with 10 bases remaining between them.

In its sample, this clone was seen once. The J gene is TRBJ1-1, the V gene TRBV7-8; perhaps TRBD1 as D (5 bases). Germline loops: CDR1 SGHVS, CDR2 FQNEAQ. Trimming removed 0 bases at V and 6 bases at J, with 14 bases between. This CDR3 has 15 residues. CDR3 bases: TGTGCCAGCAGCTTAGCGAGGCAGGGTTGGGCTGAAGCTTTCTTT. Protein product: CASSLARQGWAEAFF.

The V gene is TRBV5-6, the J gene TRBJ1-5; 7 bases line up with TRBD1. This CDR3 spans 16 amino acids. V lost 2 bases to trimming and J lost 3 bases; unmatched junction nucleotides: 8. Germline V CDR1 and CDR2: SGHDT, YYEEEE. DNA of the CDR3: TGTGCCAGCAGCTTAGACCGGGACAGAAACAATCAGCCCCAGCATTTT. This codes for CASSLDRDRNNQPQHF.

The V and J genes are TRBV9 and TRBJ1-1; no clear D gene. Germline values: CDR1 SGDLS, CDR2 YYNGEE. CDR3 length: 12 amino acids. V was shortened by 6 bases and J by 6 bases, with 12 bases between the two germline ends. CDR3 in amino acids: CASKNSGAEAFF. CDR3 bases: TGTGCCAGCAAGAACTCCGGGGCTGAAGCTTTCTTT.

The chain joins TRBV19 to TRBJ1-4, with 7 bases fitting TRBD1. Germline V gives CDR1 LNHDA, CDR2 SQIVND (reference sequence). This CDR3 contains 15 residues. Losses at the gene ends were 5 bases for V and 7 bases for J; bases not matched to a gene: 10. Written as DNA, the CDR3 is TGTGCCAGTAGTTCGACAGACAGGGTTCGTGAAAAACTGTTTTTT. Protein product: CASSSTDRVREKLFF.

This sequence joins TRBV7-2 and TRBJ1-5; D remains ambiguous. Germline V gives CDR1 SGHTA, CDR2 FQGNSA. The CDR3 totals 13 residues. The V end lost 6 bases, the J end lost 6 bases, and 12 bases lay between the germline ends. In DNA, the CDR3 is TGTGCCAGCAGTCGGGGAATGGGTCAGCCCCAGCATTTT. Its protein product is CASSRGMGQPQHF.

The J gene is TRBJ1-4, the V gene TRBV5-1; D is unresolved. CDR3 length equals 14 residues. CDR1 is SGHRS, CDR2 YFSETQ, per germline. With 5 bases removed from V and 6 bases from J, the gap between germline ends came to 14 bases. The CDR3 DNA reads as TGCGCCAGCAGGTACAACCTTGGAGATGAAAAACTGTTTTTT. Translation: CASRYNLGDEKLFF.

The chain is built from TRBV28 and TRBJ2-5, with a weak D call TRBD2 (6 bases). The CDR3 length is 15 residues. V lost 3 bases and J lost 3, with 14 bases in between. CDR1 is MDHEN and CDR2 is SYDVKM in the germline V gene. CDR3 in DNA: TGTGCCAGCAGTTTTGAGCGGGCGACTAAAGAGACCCAGTACTTC. Translated, it gives CASSFERATKETQYF.

This clone was detected a few times. The rearrangement links TRBV6-1 to TRBJ2-1; TRBD2 agrees at 9 bases. Looked up from germline, CDR1 is MNHNS and CDR2 is SASEGT. This CDR3 is 14 amino acids long. The V and J ends lost 8 bases and 6 bases, in that order; junction bases with no gene match: 8. In DNA form, the CDR3 reads TGTGCCAGCGGACTAGCGCTCCTAGGCAATGAGCAGTTCTTC. It translates to CASGLALLGNEQFF.

This sequence joins TRBV5-4 and TRBJ2-7; 8 nucleotides agree with TRBD2. With V trimmed by 5 bases and J by 2 bases, 9 bases remained unmatched. This CDR3 has 15 residues. Germline CDR1 reads SGHNT; CDR2 reads YYREEE (reference sequence). CDR3 nucleotides: TGTGCCAGCAGTGGGCGGGGGGAGGGCACCTACGAGCAGTACTTC. Protein product: CASSGRGEGTYEQYF.

This sequence joins TRBV27 and TRBJ1-5; tentative D call: TRBD1 (5 bases). CDR3 length equals 14 residues. Germline V gene data show CDR1 as MNHEY and CDR2 as SMNVEV (reference sequence). The V end was cut by 3 bases, the J end by 7 bases, with 13 bases between. The CDR3, as DNA: TGTGCCAGCAGTTTCTCAGGGCCGGAACAGCCCCAGCATTTT. Translated, it gives CASSFSGPEQPQHF.

The V gene is TRBV2, the J gene TRBJ2-3; the match to TRBD2 covers 15 bases. Germline CDR1 SNHLY, CDR2 FYNNEI. V lost 5 bases to trimming and J lost 3 bases; unmatched junction nucleotides: 3. The CDR3 covers 16 residues. The CDR3 is CASSQGLAGGTDTQYF. The CDR3 DNA reads TGTGCCAGCAGTCAAGGACTAGCGGGGGGGACAGATACGCAGTATTTT.

This clone appeared a single time. DNA of the CDR3: TGTGCCAGCAGTTTATGGGGGGCCCGCGAGCAGTACTTC. This translates into CASSLWGAREQYF. V is TRBV28 and J is TRBJ2-7, with D possibly being TRBD1 (6 bases). Per germline, CDR1 MDHEN and CDR2 SYDVKM. This CDR3 contains 13 residues. V was shortened by 0 bases and J by 6 bases, with 9 bases between the two germline ends.

This clone was found a few times. V is TRBV4-3 and J is TRBJ1-6; no firm D call. Per the germline V gene, CDR1 is LGHNA and CDR2 is YSLEER. The CDR3 is 14 amino acids. V was pared by 1 base and J by 7 bases, with 8 bases between. The chain's CDR3 is CASSQVGPNSPLHF. The CDR3 DNA is TGCGCCAGCAGCCAAGTGGGCCCCAATTCACCCCTCCACTTT.

This sequence joins TRBV7-2 and TRBJ1-1; 7 bases align to TRBD1. Germline lookup yields CDR1 SGHTA and CDR2 FQGNSA. CDR3 size: 13 residues. The V and J ends lost 8 bases and 1 base, in that order; junction bases with no gene match: 4. Here the CDR3 reads CASARDRNTEAFF. The CDR3 bases are TGTGCCAGCGCCCGGGACAGGAACACTGAAGCTTTCTTT. Variable domain in full (rest from reference TRBV7-2 and TRBJ1-1): GAGVSQSPSNKVTEKGKDVELRCDPISGHTALYWYRQSLGQGLEFLIYFQGNSAPDKSGLPSDRFSAERTGGSVSTLTIQRTQQEDSAVYLCASARDRNTEAFFGQGTRLTVV.

The chain combines TRBV6-6 with TRBJ1-1; 8 bases line up with TRBD1. CDR1 and CDR2 (germline): MNHNY, SVGAGI (reference sequence). The CDR3 has 13 residues. V was pared by 7 bases and J by 11 bases, with 12 bases of the junction left unmatched. Here the CDR3 DNA reads TGTGCCAGCAAGGTACAGGGGGAAGGGGTTGCTTTCTTT. Translation gives CASKVQGEGVAFF.

The gene calls are TRBV29-1 and TRBJ2-7, with a tentative D call TRBD2 (6 bases). This CDR3 is 14 amino acids long. Trimming left V 1 base short and J 4 bases short, with 14 bases between. Germline lookup yields CDR1 SQVTM and CDR2 ANQGSEA. CDR3 residues: CSVEGLLRGYEQYF. The CDR3 bases are TGCAGCGTTGAAGGGTTGCTGCGGGGTTACGAGCAGTACTTC.

The CDR3 reads CASSLGAESSPLHF. For the CDR3, the DNA is TGTGCCAGCAGCTTGGGGGCAGAGTCTTCACCCCTCCACTTT. V usage is TRBV11-1 and J usage is TRBJ1-6; maybe TRBD1 (6 bases). Germline CDR1 SGHAT, CDR2 FQDESV (reference sequence). V lost 3 bases, J lost 9 bases, and 12 bases lay in between. The CDR3 totals 14 residues.